This T cell receptor beta chain is drawn from a study of T-cell reconstitution after alpha-beta-depleted transplantation in children. During its preparation, the TCRbeta library received unique molecular identifiers. TCRdb analysed the PCR reads with MiXCR anew, one entry per CDR3 protein. Here the sample spans approximately 590,000 distinct CDR3 sequences, under 12% being singletons. The V end was cut by 0 bases, the J end by 4 bases, with 16 bases between. There are 16 residues in the CDR3. Germline values: CDR1 SQVTM, CDR2 ANQGSEA. This TCR was sampled from a human donor who donated a stem cell graft to a child with acute myeloid leukemia. Sequencing was performed on PBMCs from the stem cell graft donor, taken from the stem cell graft. The rearrangement joins TRBV29-1 to TRBJ2-1; D perhaps matches TRBD2 (7 bases). CDR3 residues: CSVEDIGGPAYNEQFF. CDR3 bases: TGCAGCGTTGAAGATATCGGGGGGCCGGCGTACAATGAGCAGTTCTTC.